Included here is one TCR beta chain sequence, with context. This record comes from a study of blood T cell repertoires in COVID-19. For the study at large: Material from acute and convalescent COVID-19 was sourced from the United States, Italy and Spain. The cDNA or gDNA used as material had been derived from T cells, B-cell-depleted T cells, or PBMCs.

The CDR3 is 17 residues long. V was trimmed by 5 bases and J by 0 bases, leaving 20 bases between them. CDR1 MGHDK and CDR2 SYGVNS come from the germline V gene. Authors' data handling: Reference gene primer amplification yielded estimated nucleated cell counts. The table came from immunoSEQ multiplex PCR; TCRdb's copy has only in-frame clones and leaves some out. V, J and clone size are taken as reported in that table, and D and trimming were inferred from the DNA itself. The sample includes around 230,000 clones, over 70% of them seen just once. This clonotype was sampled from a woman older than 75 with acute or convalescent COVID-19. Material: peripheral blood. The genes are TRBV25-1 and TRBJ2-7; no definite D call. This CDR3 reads CASSSLRRGRSSYEQYF. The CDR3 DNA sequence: TGTGCCAGCAGTTCCCTAAGAAGAGGCCGGAGCTCCTACGAGCAGTACTTC.